A selection of T cell receptor beta chains follows, all from one sample in a study of identical twins. TCRdb re-analysed the 5' RACE reads in MiXCR, keeping a single row per CDR3 protein. The table lists roughly 290,000 distinct CDR3 sequences, more than 6.5% of them singletons. The same data also contributed to another study, on yellow fever vaccine responses in identical twins.

The sample was memory (CD45RO+) T cells sorted from blood. The receptor source for this set is a woman younger than 30 in good health. Each CDR3 is given with its conserved first and last residue. The D gene is left open where the match is weak. Size is stated for part of the rows, as once, few or many counts, or as a class when the clone is expanded.

CDR3 protein	CDR3 DNA	clone size	D gene	V gene	J gene
CASSPARWLQETQYF	TGCGCCAGCAGCCCCGCCCGCTGGCTCCAAGAGACCCAGTACTTC	.	.	TRBV4-1	TRBJ2-5
CAREPSSGGESYNEQFF	TGTGCCAGGGAGCCCTCTAGCGGGGGGGAATCCTACAATGAGCAGTTCTTC	few	TRBD2	TRBV2	TRBJ2-1
CASTRAGGGYTF	TGTGCCAGCACCCGCGCTGGGGGAGGCTACACCTTC	few	.	TRBV6-2/TRBV6-3	TRBJ1-2
CSALQGAGYIQYF	TGCAGTGCCTTACAGGGGGCGGGATACATTCAGTACTTC	many	TRBD1	TRBV20-1	TRBJ2-4
CATSDLSRGGVADTQYF	TGTGCCACCAGTGATTTGTCCCGCGGGGGGGTGGCAGATACGCAGTATTTT	few	TRBD2	TRBV24-1	TRBJ2-3
CASSEKESSYNEQFF	TGTGCCAGCAGTGAAAAGGAGAGCTCCTACAATGAGCAGTTCTTC	few	.	TRBV6-4	TRBJ2-1
CASSQSTGTYGYTF	TGCGCCAGCAGCCAATCGACAGGAACCTATGGCTACACCTTC	many	.	TRBV4-1	TRBJ1-2
CASSRTLGDTQYF	TGTGCCAGCAGCCGGACACTAGGTGATACGCAGTATTTT	.	.	TRBV14	TRBJ2-3
CASSYFKGGKEKLFF	TGTGCCAGCAGTTACTTTAAAGGTGGAAAGGAAAAACTGTTTTTT	.	.	TRBV6-5	TRBJ1-4
CSAAPGTSFYEQYF	TGCAGTGCTGCCCCCGGGACTAGCTTCTACGAGCAGTACTTC	.	TRBD2	TRBV20-1	TRBJ2-7
CASSPVRANSRELFF	TGTGCCAGCAGCCCAGTCCGGGCCAACAGCAGGGAGCTGTTTTTT	few	.	TRBV9	TRBJ2-2
CASSSRATADTQYF	TGTGCCAGCAGCTCGAGGGCTACCGCAGATACGCAGTATTTT	.	.	TRBV13	TRBJ2-3
CASRFSGRSDEQYF	TGTGCCAGCAGATTTAGCGGGAGATCGGACGAGCAGTACTTC	.	TRBD2	TRBV28	TRBJ2-7
CASRVETGSNFGNTIYF	TGTGCCAGCAGGGTGGAAACAGGGTCAAATTTTGGAAACACCATATATTTT	.	.	TRBV6-1	TRBJ1-3
CASSTLAGGYNEQFF	TGTGCCAGCAGTACACTAGCGGGGGGGTACAATGAGCAGTTCTTC	many	TRBD2	TRBV28	TRBJ2-1
CASSEGTGELFF	TGTGCCAGCAGTGAAGGAACAGGGGAGCTGTTTTTT	many	.	TRBV2	TRBJ2-2
CASSLVGAEQETQYF	TGCGCCAGCAGCTTGGTAGGGGCGGAACAAGAGACCCAGTACTTC	many	.	TRBV5-1	TRBJ2-5
CATKSRGRLQYF	TGTGCCACCAAATCCCGCGGTAGACTGCAGTACTTC	.	.	TRBV24-1	TRBJ2-7
CASSSFPGGEDTEAFF	TGCGCCAGCAGCTCCTTTCCAGGGGGGGAGGACACTGAAGCTTTCTTT	.	TRBD1	TRBV5-1	TRBJ1-1
CASMEPNTEAFF	TGTGCCAGCATGGAGCCGAACACTGAAGCTTTCTTT	many	.	TRBV12-3/TRBV12-4	TRBJ1-1
CASSLNSYGYTF	TGTGCCAGCAGCTTGAATAGCTATGGCTACACCTTC	many	.	TRBV5-4	TRBJ1-2
CASSLVTSGTYNEQFF	TGTGCCAGCAGCTTAGTGACTAGCGGGACATACAATGAGCAGTTCTTC	.	TRBD2	TRBV7-2	TRBJ2-1
CSLLAGGGDTQYF	TGCAGCCTACTAGCGGGAGGGGGAGATACGCAGTATTTT	.	TRBD2	TRBV29-1	TRBJ2-3
CASSSTLAGGGNEQFF	TGTGCCAGCAGTTCCACACTAGCGGGGGGTGGGAATGAGCAGTTCTTC	few	TRBD2	TRBV28	TRBJ2-1
CASSQEETSGTDTQYF	TGTGCCAGCAGCCAAGAGGAGACTAGCGGGACAGATACGCAGTATTTT	few	TRBD2	TRBV4-2	TRBJ2-3
CASRPPGLATQYF	TGTGCCAGCAGACCTCCGGGACTAGCGACGCAGTATTTT	few	TRBD2	TRBV6-1	TRBJ2-3
CAISASRQGNSPLHF	TGTGCCATCAGTGCCAGTAGGCAGGGAAATTCACCCCTCCACTTT	.	.	TRBV10-3	TRBJ1-6
CASSLHRGNTGELFF	TGTGCCAGCAGTTTACACAGGGGGAACACCGGGGAGCTGTTTTTT	few	TRBD1	TRBV12-3/TRBV12-4	TRBJ2-2
CSATRVRGTEAFF	TGCAGCGCCACTCGGGTACGGGGGACTGAAGCTTTCTTT	few	.	TRBV29-1	TRBJ1-1
CASSQERTSFQGQFF	TGCGCCAGCAGCCAAGAGCGGACTAGCTTCCAAGGGCAGTTCTTC	few	TRBD2	TRBV4-1	TRBJ2-1
CASSLIAIGETQYF	TGTGCCAGCAGCCTAATAGCGATTGGGGAGACCCAGTACTTC	many	.	TRBV7-9	TRBJ2-5
CATRPSGSGGNEQFF	TGTGCCACCAGGCCCAGCGGGAGTGGAGGCAATGAGCAGTTCTTC	.	TRBD2	TRBV24-1	TRBJ2-1
CASSPPGGLTEAFF	TGTGCCAGCTCACCACCGGGGGGTCTCACTGAAGCTTTCTTT	few	.	TRBV18	TRBJ1-1